These 15 T cell receptor beta chains were sequenced from one sample in a study of cytomegalovirus exposure and HLA in healthy donors. The PCR employed 60 Vbeta primers together with 13 Jbeta primers. The data were produced by immunoSEQ multiplex PCR, yet TCRdb's version contains in-frame clones alone and is incomplete. The top ten clones hold less than 3% of a sample with 120,000 or so clones, around 80% of them seen once. The sequenced sample consisted of PBMCs. These TCRs come from a woman between 40 and 50 years old in good health and CMV-seropositive.

The chain combines TRBV7-6 with TRBJ2-2, with TRBD2 identical over 13 bases. The germline gives CDR1 SGHVS, CDR2 FNYEAQ. The CDR3 is made up of 19 amino acids. After removal of 7 bases from V and 2 bases from J, the junction contained 13 bases not matched to a gene. CDR3 nucleotides: TGTGCCAGCAAAACGGGACTAGCGGGGACGCGGGGAAACACCGGGGAGCTGTTTTTT. As protein: CASKTGLAGTRGNTGELFF.

The chain couples TRBV5-8 to TRBJ2-1; 9 bases are shared with TRBD2. This CDR3 region has 18 residues. Germline loops: CDR1 SGHTS, CDR2 YDEGEE. Unmatched junction bases numbered 19, after V lost 4 bases and J lost 8 bases. CDR3 amino acids: CASSRGGVAGALGDEQFF. The CDR3 nucleotides read TGTGCCAGCAGCCGGGGGGGAGTAGCGGGGGCCCTGGGCGATGAGCAGTTCTTC. The full variable domain, completed using reference TRBV5-8 and TRBJ2-1, is EAGVTQSPTHLIKTRGQQATLRCSPISGHTSVYWYQQALGLGLQFLLWYDEGEERNRGNFPPRFSGRQFPNYSSELNVNALELEDSALYLCASSRGGVAGALGDEQFFGPGTRLTVL.

This rearrangement joins TRBV6-1 to TRBJ1-6; D ambiguous. The V gene's germline CDR1 is MNHNS and CDR2 SASEGT. CDR3 size: 15 residues. V shed 2 bases and J shed 6 bases, with 11 bases lying between them. CDR3: CASSESGMVNSPLHF. The CDR3 bases are TGTGCCAGCAGTGAATCCGGGATGGTTAATTCACCCCTCCACTTT.

This chain links TRBV27 with TRBJ2-7; TRBD1 matches 7 bases. The CDR3 has 15 amino acids. The germline CDR1 and CDR2 sequences are MNHEY and SMNVEV (reference sequence). V trimming: 5 bases; J trimming: 7 bases; junction bases outside the gene matches: 14. CDR3 protein: CASSILQGEVREQYF. CDR3 DNA: TGTGCCAGCAGTATACTGCAGGGGGAAGTGAGGGAGCAGTACTTC.

The V and J genes are TRBV30 and TRBJ2-3; possibly TRBD2 for D (6 bases). From germline, CDR1 is GTSNPN and CDR2 SVGIG (reference sequence). V dropped 2 bases and J dropped 2 bases, with 14 bases sitting between them. The CDR3 is 15 amino acids. The CDR3 DNA reads TGTGCCTGGAGTTCTGGTAGCGGAAACACAGATACGCAGTATTTT. Translating it yields CAWSSGSGNTDTQYF.

This chain links TRBV5-4 with TRBJ1-1; TRBD1 agrees at 7 bases. The V gene's germline CDR1 is SGHNT and CDR2 YYREEE (reference sequence). The J segment lost 2 bases and the V segment lost 0 bases, leaving 13 bases of the junction unmatched. This CDR3 contains 18 residues. CDR3 loop: CASSLGPPGGSLNTEAFF. The CDR3 DNA is TGTGCCAGCAGCTTGGGCCCTCCAGGGGGGTCGCTAAACACTGAAGCTTTCTTT.

The V gene is TRBV27, the J gene TRBJ1-2; 11 bases are a match to TRBD1. The CDR3 length is 15 residues. Germline-derived CDR1 and CDR2 are MNHEY and SMNVEV (reference sequence). V was clipped by 6 bases and J by 8 bases; unmatched bases: 11. This CDR3 reads CASRPYGTGGGGYTF. The CDR3 DNA sequence: TGTGCCAGCAGACCTTACGGGACAGGGGGAGGAGGCTACACCTTC.

V is TRBV7-6 and J is TRBJ2-3; 8 bases agree with TRBD1. V gave up 5 bases and J gave up 4 bases; unmatched junction bases: 8. The CDR3 contains 15 residues. CDR1 and CDR2 (germline): SGHVS, FNYEAQ. CDR3 coding DNA: TGTGCCAGCAGCCGGCAAGGACAGGGCCCAGATACGCAGTATTTT. This encodes CASSRQGQGPDTQYF.

The rearrangement uses TRBV7-2 and TRBJ2-7, with D perhaps matching TRBD2 (5 bases). This CDR3 has 17 amino acids. In germline, CDR1 is SGHTA, CDR2 FQGNSA. Trimming took 1 base from V and 7 from J, leaving 23 bases between them. The CDR3, as DNA: TGTGCCAGCAGCTTAGACCTTCGAGCGGCGTCTTATGGGGAGCAGTACTTC. This translates into CASSLDLRAASYGEQYF. The entire variable domain, with the rest obtained from reference TRBV7-2 and TRBJ2-7, is as follows: GAGVSQSPSNKVTEKGKDVELRCDPISGHTALYWYRQSLGQGLEFLIYFQGNSAPDKSGLPSDRFSAERTGGSVSTLTIQRTQQEDSAVYLCASSLDLRAASYGEQYFGPGTRLTVT.

In its sample, this clone was seen once. The chain joins TRBV16 to TRBJ2-2, with unresolved D. The germline V and J ends were trimmed by 2 bases and 7 bases, with 8 bases remaining between them. This CDR3 comprises 13 residues. CDR1 and CDR2 from the germline V gene are KGHSY and FQNENV. CDR3 nucleotide sequence: TGTGCCAGCAGCCAACGGTATGTCGGGGAGCTGTTTTTT. Translated, it gives CASSQRYVGELFF.

The rearrangement joins TRBV11-2 to TRBJ2-5, with 7 bases matching TRBD2. The V gene end was trimmed by 1 base and the J gene end by 2 bases; junction bases not matched to a gene: 7. The germline V gene has CDR1 SGHAT and CDR2 FQNNGV. This CDR3 comprises 16 residues. CDR3 in amino acids: CASSLVRTRRQETQYF. In DNA, the CDR3 is TGTGCCAGCAGCTTAGTAAGGACTAGAAGACAAGAGACCCAGTACTTC.

The chain carries TRBV18 and TRBJ2-2, with D maybe TRBD1 (7 bases). CDR3 size: 15 residues. The germline V gene encodes CDR1 KGHSH and CDR2 LQKENI. Trimming removed 3 bases from V and 5 bases from J, with 13 bases in between. The DNA of the CDR3 is TGTGCCAGCTCACCTGACAGGGCGGGGACCGGGGAGCTGTTTTTT. It specifies CASSPDRAGTGELFF.

The CDR3 here is CASSLDAASAGNEQFF. CDR3 nucleotide sequence: TGTGCCAGCAGCTTAGACGCGGCTAGCGCTGGGAATGAGCAGTTCTTC. The V call is TRBV7-2, the J call TRBJ2-1, with D possibly matching TRBD2 (6 bases). There are 16 residues in the CDR3. Germline CDR1 is SGHTA and CDR2 is FQGNSA. V lost 1 base, J lost 7 bases, and 17 bases lay in between.

CDR3 sequence reads: CAGDRGGTEAFF. In nucleotides, the CDR3 is TGTGCCGGGGACAGGGGAGGGACTGAAGCTTTCTTT. V is TRBV30 and J is TRBJ1-1, with 10 bases matching TRBD1. The CDR3 runs 12 residues. The V gene end was trimmed by 8 bases and the J gene end by 5 bases; junction bases not matched to a gene: 5. Germline V lookup: CDR1 GTSNPN, CDR2 SVGIG (reference sequence).

CDR3 region: CASSYEAGGYNEQFF. As DNA, the CDR3 is TGTGCCAGCAGTTACGAGGCGGGGGGGTACAATGAGCAGTTCTTC. The rearrangement links TRBV6-5 to TRBJ2-1, with 9 bases that match TRBD2. Germline loops: CDR1 MNHEY, CDR2 SVGAGI. The CDR3 is 15 residues long. With 2 bases clipped from V and 4 bases from J, the junction kept 3 bases outside the gene matches.